A single T cell receptor beta chain is shown here with its context. What it recognizes is unknown. The data originate from a study of shared clonotypes between healthy human individuals. Notes on the study in general: Clonotype sharing among donors likely depends on sequencing depth.

Roughly 200 ng DNA, tens of thousands of T cell genomes, went into each sorted-subset replicate PCR. Some clones are missing from TCRdb's copy, which holds only in-frame ones; the method was immunoSEQ multiplex PCR. The sample lists roughly 660,000 clones; 90% were seen once. Deletions cut 5 bases from V and 8 bases from J, with 12 bases between. Germline V gives CDR1 GTSNPN, CDR2 SVGIG (reference sequence). The CDR3 spans 11 residues. The chain has TRBV30 and TRBJ1-2; no clear D. The material sequenced was memory CD8+ T cells from PBMCs. Indicated subset: CD45RO+ cells pooled with CCR7-negative TemRA cells. The TCR was taken from a man between 18 and 29 years old in good health. Some clones in this sample may be carry-over from other donors' samples. In DNA, the CDR3 is TGTGCCTGGGCCCTGGGGTTCGGCTACACCTTC. Its protein is CAWALGFGYTF.